The rows below give T cell receptor beta chains drawn from one sample of a study of T cells in Graves' hyperthyroidism and ophthalmopathy. TCRdb processed the multiplex PCR reads anew with MiXCR; each CDR3 protein has one entry. The sample records 500,000 to 600,000 distinct CDR3 sequences, under 60% being singletons. The sample comprised peripheral blood or thyroid tissue (not recorded which). These receptor sequences come from an adult woman with Graves' disease, either hyperthyroidism or ophthalmopathy (not recorded which). The CDR3 runs from the conserved cysteine through the conserved F or W. The D gene is left open where the match is weak. The size field is filled for only some rows; it gives once, few, many or a size class.

j_call d_call v_call clone_size cdr3_length cdr3_nt cdr3_aa
TRBJ2-7 TRBD1 TRBV5-1 many 13 TGCGCCAGCAGCTTAACAGGGGCGAGCGAGCAGTACTTC CASSLTGASEQYF
TRBJ2-7 TRBD2 TRBV7-4 - 14 TGTGCCAGCAGCATTCGACTAGCGGGAGGCGAGCAGTACTTC CASSIRLAGGEQYF
TRBJ1-3 - TRBV12-3/TRBV12-4 few 15 TGTGCCAGCAGTGGGACCCAGCTCTACGGAAACACCATATATTTT CASSGTQLYGNTIYF
TRBJ1-5 TRBD1 TRBV20-1 - 13 TGCAGTGCGCGGGGACAGGGCAAACAGCCCCAGCATTTT CSARGQGKQPQHF
TRBJ2-1 TRBD2 TRBV5-5 once 14 TGTGCCAGCAACCCGAGCGGGAGCCACAATGAGCAGTTCTTC CASNPSGSHNEQFF
TRBJ1-5 - TRBV10-2 many 13 TGCGCCAGCCGACCTTATAGCAATCAGCCCCAGCATTTT CASRPYSNQPQHF
TRBJ1-6 TRBD1 TRBV20-1 many 16 TGCAGTGCTAGATCTTGGGGGACAGGGCATAATTCACCCCTCCACTTT CSARSWGTGHNSPLHF
TRBJ1-5 TRBD1 TRBV25-1 - 17 TGTGCCAGCAGTGAATGCTTGGGGACAGGGCTTTATCAGCCCCAGCATTTT CASSECLGTGLYQPQHF
TRBJ1-1 - TRBV5-1 - 15 TGCGCCAGCAGCTTGGATGGGGGAATGAACACTGAAGCTTTCTTT CASSLDGGMNTEAFF
TRBJ1-2 - TRBV24-1 - 14 TGTGCCAGCAGTCCATCCGGGACTGGGCGCGGCTACACCTTC CASSPSGTGRGYTF
TRBJ1-5 - TRBV2 - 14 TGTGCCAGCAGGGCGGGACCCAGCAATCAGCCCCAGCATTTT CASRAGPSNQPQHF
TRBJ2-5 - TRBV9 - 14 TGTGCCAGCAGCCCCCAACAGGGTTTGGGGACCCAGTACTTC CASSPQQGLGTQYF
TRBJ2-2 - TRBV28 - 14 TGTGCCAGCAATTGGGGTTCGAACACCGGGGAGCTGTTTTTT CASNWGSNTGELFF
TRBJ1-5 - TRBV19 many 13 TGTGCCAGTACCGCATATAGCAATCAGCCCCAGCATTTT CASTAYSNQPQHF